This entry lists 23 T cell receptor beta chains sequenced from one sample in a study of T-cell memory formation after mild COVID-19. TCRdb analysed the 5' RACE reads with MiXCR anew, one entry per CDR3 protein. The sample carries some 150,000 distinct CDR3 sequences, 15% to 20% recorded once. Sequenced: PBMCs or a T cell subset sorted from them (not recorded which). The source is an adult woman who had mild COVID-19 (a few samples of this study predate the infection). Cell type and time point are not known.

The chain links TRBV3-1 to TRBJ1-1; D call uncertain. CDR1 and CDR2 (germline): LGHDT, YNNKEL (reference sequence). Trimming left V 2 bases short and J 5 bases short, with 3 bases between. The CDR3 runs to 11 residues. CDR3 sequence reads: CASSQKTEAFF. CDR3 DNA sequence: TGTGCCAGCAGCCAAAAAACTGAAGCTTTCTTT.

The chain joins TRBV29-1 to TRBJ2-5; D is possibly TRBD1 (6 bases). Germline CDR1 SQVTM, CDR2 ANQGSEA. V was clipped by 0 bases and J by 5 bases, with 16 bases between them. This CDR3 is built from 15 residues. CDR3 nucleotide sequence: TGCAGCGTTGAAGATACAGGGCGTAGCTCTGAGACCCAGTACTTC. This encodes CSVEDTGRSSETQYF. Together with reference TRBV29-1 and TRBJ2-5, the CDR3 gives the full variable domain: SAVISQKPSRDICQRGTSLTIQCQVDSQVTMMFWYRQQPGQSLTLIATANQGSEATYESGFVIDKFPISRPNLTFSTLTVSNMSPEDSSIYLCSVEDTGRSSETQYFGPGTRLLVL.

The sample holds a few counts of this clonotype. The V call is TRBV2, the J call TRBJ2-3; 10 bases agree with TRBD2. The CDR3 is 14 amino acids. V gave up 9 bases and J gave up 5 bases; unmatched junction bases: 8. Germline CDR1 SNHLY, CDR2 FYNNEI. CDR3 region: CAREIAGGVDTQYF. The CDR3 DNA sequence: TGTGCCAGAGAAATAGCGGGGGGTGTAGATACGCAGTATTTT.

The rearrangement links TRBV5-1 to TRBJ2-2; TRBD1 agrees at 7 bases. The CDR3 length is 15 residues. Germline values: CDR1 SGHRS, CDR2 YFSETQ. Trimming cost V 3 bases and J 0 bases; bases outside gene matches: 2. The CDR3 bases are TGCGCCAGCAGCTACGGGACAGCGAACACCGGGGAGCTGTTTTTT. Translating it yields CASSYGTANTGELFF.

This clonotype came up a few times. This chain links TRBV5-5 with TRBJ2-3; no firm D call. CDR1 and CDR2 from the germline V gene are SGHKS and YYEKEE (reference sequence). Trimming shortened V by 1 base and J by 2 bases, and 11 bases separated the two germline ends. The CDR3 totals 15 residues. The CDR3 nucleotides read TGTGCCAGCAGCTTGAGGCTATTGTACACAGATACGCAGTATTTT. Protein: CASSLRLLYTDTQYF.

This clonotype was seen a handful of times. The chain uses TRBV20-1 and TRBJ2-6; no clear D. Deletions cut 3 bases from V and 0 bases from J, with 9 bases between. Germline CDR1 is DFQATT and CDR2 is SNEGSKA (reference sequence). The CDR3 runs 15 residues. CDR3: CSASPGTSGANVLTF. CDR3 nucleotide sequence: TGCAGTGCTAGCCCGGGCACCTCTGGGGCCAACGTCCTGACTTTC.

This clonotype was seen repeatedly, ten times or more. The chain has TRBV12-3 or TRBV12-4 and TRBJ1-3, with no clear D. CDR3 length equals 16 residues. The ends were cut back, 5 bases at V and 2 bases at J, with 16 bases in the middle. The DNA of the CDR3 is TGTGCCAGCAGTCCCCTCGGAGCTCTGGCTGGAAACACCATATATTTT. Protein product: CASSPLGALAGNTIYF.

The chain employs TRBV29-1 and TRBJ1-2; TRBD1 matches 7 bases. The CDR3 runs to 11 residues. The V and J ends lost 6 bases and 7 bases, in that order; junction bases with no gene match: 5. The germline V gene encodes CDR1 SQVTM and CDR2 ANQGSEA. Written as DNA, the CDR3 is TGCAGCGTCCGACAGGGTACTGGCTACACCTTC. It translates to CSVRQGTGYTF.

The chain employs TRBV9 and TRBJ2-3; 13 bases line up with TRBD2. This CDR3 contains 21 residues. V shed 0 bases, J shed 5 bases, and the junction held 18 bases outside the gene matches. In germline, CDR1 is SGDLS, CDR2 YYNGEE. CDR3 loop: CASSVATGGTSGTGLIDTQYF. CDR3 in DNA: TGTGCCAGCAGCGTAGCTACCGGTGGGACTAGCGGGACAGGGCTAATAGATACGCAGTATTTT.

The chain is built from TRBV29-1 and TRBJ2-7, with 11 bases that match TRBD1. The CDR3 extends over 14 amino acids. Germline CDR1 is SQVTM and CDR2 is ANQGSEA. V dropped 4 bases and J dropped 2; count of bases not matched to a gene: 4. The CDR3 loop is CSVVTDRGPYEQYF. Here the CDR3 DNA reads TGCAGCGTTGTTACGGACAGGGGGCCCTACGAGCAGTACTTC.

This CDR3 reads CASSYSFIMNTEAFF. The CDR3 DNA is TGTGCCAGCAGTTACTCGTTTATCATGAACACTGAAGCTTTCTTT. The chain has TRBV6-5 and TRBJ1-1; no reliable D call. From germline, CDR1 is MNHEY and CDR2 SVGAGI. The CDR3 is 15 amino acids. Trimming left V 0 bases short and J 0 bases short, with 8 bases between.

This clonotype was picked up many times. V gene TRBV12-3 or TRBV12-4 combines with J gene TRBJ2-5; no clear D. The CDR3 runs 15 residues. The V end was cut by 2 bases, the J end by 2 bases, with 12 bases between. The CDR3 loop reads CASSLSFHSQETQYF. The CDR3 DNA follows: TGTGCCAGCAGTTTATCCTTCCACTCTCAAGAGACCCAGTACTTC.

A few counts support this clonotype. The genes are TRBV10-3 and TRBJ2-6; no clear D. The CDR3 runs to 15 residues. Trimming shortened V by 4 bases and J by 2 bases, and 9 bases separated the two germline ends. Germline V lookup: CDR1 ENHRY, CDR2 SYGVKD. The CDR3 DNA follows: TGTGCCATCAGTGCGGTTGGTCCTGGGGCCAACGTCCTGACTTTC. Protein product: CAISAVGPGANVLTF.

This clonotype was counted only a few times. V and J are TRBV7-3 and TRBJ2-1; 13 nucleotides align to TRBD2. Germline V gene data show CDR1 as SGHTA and CDR2 as FQGTGA. This CDR3 contains 15 residues. The J segment lost 8 bases and the V segment lost 5 bases, leaving 6 bases of the junction unmatched. The CDR3 DNA follows: TGTGCCAGCAGCCAGACTAGCGGGGGGCCCCATGAGCAGTTCTTC. Its protein product is CASSQTSGGPHEQFF.

The rearrangement links TRBV9 to TRBJ2-3; D remains ambiguous. Per the germline V gene, CDR1 is SGDLS and CDR2 is YYNGEE. This CDR3 region has 14 residues. V was shortened by 0 bases and J by 8 bases, with 13 bases between the two germline ends. The CDR3 reads CASSVGWAIGTQYF. The DNA for the CDR3 is TGTGCCAGCAGCGTAGGGTGGGCGATCGGTACGCAGTATTTT.

This clonotype was picked up a small number of times. The V gene is TRBV19, the J gene TRBJ1-1; a possible D gene is TRBD1 (6 bases). V dropped 7 bases and J dropped 4 bases, with 10 bases sitting between them. This CDR3 has 12 amino acids. Germline loops: CDR1 LNHDA, CDR2 SQIVND (reference sequence). CDR3 residues: CASIKQGTEAFF. The CDR3, as DNA: TGTGCCAGTATCAAACAGGGCACTGAAGCTTTCTTT.

This clonotype was seen a handful of times. The chain joins TRBV12-3 or TRBV12-4 to TRBJ2-2; no firm D call. V was pared by 5 bases and J by 0 bases, with 10 bases between. The CDR3 runs 15 residues. In nucleotides, the CDR3 is TGTGCCAGCAGTCCAGCTTTCGCGAACACCGGGGAGCTGTTTTTT. Its translation is CASSPAFANTGELFF.

The chain recombines TRBV12-3 or TRBV12-4 with TRBJ2-7; D may correspond to TRBD1 or TRBD2 (5 bases each). The CDR3 consists of 13 residues. Trimming pared 6 bases from V and 3 bases from J, leaving 12 bases between. This chain's CDR3 is CASSPNGGYEQYF. The CDR3 nucleotides are TGTGCCAGCAGCCCTAATGGGGGCTACGAGCAGTACTTC.

This sequence joins TRBV5-5 and TRBJ2-3, with 8 bases that match TRBD2. The ends lost 0 bases at V and 4 bases at J; junction bases unmatched: 10. Per germline, CDR1 SGHKS and CDR2 YYEKEE (reference sequence). This CDR3 has 17 residues. The CDR3 is CASSLAWRGALADTQYF. Written as DNA, the CDR3 is TGTGCCAGCAGCTTGGCCTGGCGGGGGGCCCTAGCAGATACGCAGTATTTT.

The rearrangement joins TRBV5-8 to TRBJ1-2, with a tentative D call TRBD1 (6 bases). V was cut by 3 bases and J by 6 bases, with 9 bases left in between. Germline V gene lookup returns CDR1 SGHTS and CDR2 YDEGEE. CDR3 size: 12 residues. The CDR3 protein is CASSSHRDGYTF. The CDR3 DNA sequence: TGTGCCAGCAGCTCACACAGGGATGGCTACACCTTC.

At least ten counts were recorded for this clonotype. The rearrangement joins TRBV24-1 to TRBJ1-2; D perhaps matches TRBD1 (5 bases). The V end lost 2 bases, the J end lost 6 bases, and 12 bases lay between the germline ends. Germline V gene data show CDR1 as KGHDR and CDR2 as SFDVKD. The CDR3 contains 14 residues. The CDR3 protein is CATSDWGRDNGYTF. In DNA form, the CDR3 reads TGTGCCACCAGTGATTGGGGCAGGGATAATGGCTACACCTTC.

Remarks on this clonotype: Mismatch with germline at one junction end may stem from a read error. The genes are TRBV24-1 and TRBJ2-1; 8 bases are a match to TRBD2. CDR3 length equals 12 residues. Germline assignment: CDR1 KGHDR and CDR2 SFDVKD. The CDR3 nucleotides read TGTGCCACCAGTGTGGCGGGGGGAGGCACGATCTTC. Amino acid sequence: CATSVAGGGTIF.

The count of this clonotype is one. The chain has TRBV6-5 and TRBJ2-3; TRBD2 might be the D (6 bases). Germline assignment: CDR1 MNHEY and CDR2 SVGAGI. The CDR3 runs 15 residues. V was trimmed by 6 bases and J by 0 bases, leaving 13 bases between them. CDR3 DNA sequence: TGTGCCAGCAGGGAGACTAGATCGAGCACAGATACGCAGTATTTT. It encodes CASRETRSSTDTQYF.